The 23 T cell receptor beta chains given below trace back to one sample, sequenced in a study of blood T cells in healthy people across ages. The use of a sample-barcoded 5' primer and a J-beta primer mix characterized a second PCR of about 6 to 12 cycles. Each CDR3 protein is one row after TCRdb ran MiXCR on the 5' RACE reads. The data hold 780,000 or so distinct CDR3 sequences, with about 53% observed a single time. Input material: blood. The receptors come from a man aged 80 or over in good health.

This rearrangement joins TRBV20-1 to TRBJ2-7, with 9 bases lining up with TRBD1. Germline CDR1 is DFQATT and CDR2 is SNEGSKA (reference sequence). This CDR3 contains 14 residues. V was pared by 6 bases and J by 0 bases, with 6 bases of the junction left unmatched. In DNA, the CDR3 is TGCAGTGCGGCGTCGGGACAGGGCTCCTACGAGCAGTACTTC. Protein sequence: CSAASGQGSYEQYF.

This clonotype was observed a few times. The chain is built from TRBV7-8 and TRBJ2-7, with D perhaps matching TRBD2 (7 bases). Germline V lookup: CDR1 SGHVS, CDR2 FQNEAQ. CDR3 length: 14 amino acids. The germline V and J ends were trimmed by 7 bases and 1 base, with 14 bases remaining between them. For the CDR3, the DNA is TGTGCCAGCAATACAAAGGGGGGGTCCTACGAGCAGTACTTC. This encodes CASNTKGGSYEQYF.

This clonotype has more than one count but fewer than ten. The CDR3 nucleotides read TGTGCCAGCAGCCCCCGGACAGGGATAAACATTCAGTACTTC. Translated: CASSPRTGINIQYF. J is TRBJ2-4 and V is TRBV13; TRBD1 aligns across 8 bases. V lost 5 bases, J lost 6 bases, and 6 bases stayed unmatched. From germline, CDR1 is PRHDT and CDR2 FYEKMQ (reference sequence). The CDR3 has 14 amino acids. Variable domain in full (rest from reference TRBV13 and TRBJ2-4): AAGVIQSPRHLIKEKRETATLKCYPIPRHDTVYWYQQGPGQDPQFLISFYEKMQSDKGSIPDRFSAQQFSDYHSELNMSSLELGDSALYFCASSPRTGINIQYFGAGTRLSVL.

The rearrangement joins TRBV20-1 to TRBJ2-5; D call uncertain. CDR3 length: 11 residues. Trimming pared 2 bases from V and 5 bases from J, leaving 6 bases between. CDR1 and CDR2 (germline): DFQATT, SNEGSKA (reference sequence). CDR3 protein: CSARFGETQYF. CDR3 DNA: TGCAGTGCTAGATTCGGGGAGACCCAGTACTTC.

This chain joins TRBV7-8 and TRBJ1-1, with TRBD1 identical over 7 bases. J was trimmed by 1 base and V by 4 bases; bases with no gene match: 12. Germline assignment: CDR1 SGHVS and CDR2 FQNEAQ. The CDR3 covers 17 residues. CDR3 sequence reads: CASSSRPQGTKNTEAFF. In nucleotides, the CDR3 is TGTGCCAGCAGCTCAAGACCACAGGGGACGAAGAACACTGAAGCTTTCTTT.

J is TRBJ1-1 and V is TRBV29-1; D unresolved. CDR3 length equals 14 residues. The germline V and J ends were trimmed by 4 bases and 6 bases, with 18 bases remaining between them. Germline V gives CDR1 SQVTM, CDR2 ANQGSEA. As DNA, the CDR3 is TGCAGCGTTGTAAGTGGGCCGACAAGGGCTGAAGCTTTCTTT. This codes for CSVVSGPTRAEAFF.

Here the CDR3 DNA reads TGTGCTAGTGGCAAAATCACAGGGGGTCGAAATTCACCCCTCCACTTT. This codes for CASGKITGGRNSPLHF. This chain links TRBV12-5 with TRBJ1-6; TRBD1 matches 8 bases. V shed 6 bases and J 7 bases; nucleotides not matched to a gene: 11. The CDR3 sequence is 16 residues long. Germline lookup yields CDR1 LGHNT and CDR2 FRNRAP.

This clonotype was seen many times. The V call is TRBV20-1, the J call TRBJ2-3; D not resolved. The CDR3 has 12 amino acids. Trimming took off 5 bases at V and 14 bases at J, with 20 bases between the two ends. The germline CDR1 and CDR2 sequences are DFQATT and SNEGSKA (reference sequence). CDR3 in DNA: TGCAGTGCTGCTAACCCTCCCGGATACGCGTATTTT. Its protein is CSAANPPGYAYF.

The CDR3 protein is CASSPLAGGENEQFF. CDR3 sequence (DNA): TGCGCCAGCAGTCCACTAGCGGGAGGGGAGAATGAGCAGTTCTTC. The chain carries TRBV5-1 and TRBJ2-1; 13 bases agree with TRBD2. The trim removed 5 bases at V and 7 bases at J, leaving 6 bases unmatched. CDR3 size: 15 residues. CDR1 and CDR2 from the germline V gene are SGHRS and YFSETQ.

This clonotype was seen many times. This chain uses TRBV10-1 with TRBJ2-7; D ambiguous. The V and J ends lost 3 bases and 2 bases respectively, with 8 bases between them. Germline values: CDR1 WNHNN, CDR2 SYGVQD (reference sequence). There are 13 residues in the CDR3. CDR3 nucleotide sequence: TGCGCCAGCAGTGAAAGGGTGACCTACGAGCAGTACTTC. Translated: CASSERVTYEQYF.

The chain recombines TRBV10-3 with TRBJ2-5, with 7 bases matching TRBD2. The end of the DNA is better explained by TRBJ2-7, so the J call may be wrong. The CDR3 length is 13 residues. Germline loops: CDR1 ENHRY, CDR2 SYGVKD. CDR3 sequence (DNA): TGTGCCATCAACTTACTAGCGTTTAGCGAGCAGTACTTC. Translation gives CAINLLAFSEQYF.

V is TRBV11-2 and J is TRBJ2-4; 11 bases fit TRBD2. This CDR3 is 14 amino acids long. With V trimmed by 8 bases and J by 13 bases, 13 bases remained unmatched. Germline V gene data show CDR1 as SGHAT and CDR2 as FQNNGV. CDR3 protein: CASRKRGLAVEQYF. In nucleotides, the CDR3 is TGTGCCAGCCGGAAGCGGGGACTAGCGGTTGAGCAGTACTTC.

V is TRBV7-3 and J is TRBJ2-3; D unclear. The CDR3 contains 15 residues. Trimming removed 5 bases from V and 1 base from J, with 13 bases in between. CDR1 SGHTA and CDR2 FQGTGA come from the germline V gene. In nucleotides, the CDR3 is TGTGCCAGCAGCCGAGAAAACTACGGCACAGATACGCAGTATTTT. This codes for CASSRENYGTDTQYF.

The chain's CDR3 is CASSDFAPNNEQFF. In nucleotides, the CDR3 is TGTGCCAGCAGTGACTTTGCGCCCAACAATGAGCAGTTCTTC. This chain links TRBV25-1 with TRBJ2-1; D gene ambiguous. With 3 bases removed from V and 5 bases from J, the gap between germline ends came to 11 bases. The germline gives CDR1 MGHDK, CDR2 SYGVNS. CDR3 length equals 14 residues.

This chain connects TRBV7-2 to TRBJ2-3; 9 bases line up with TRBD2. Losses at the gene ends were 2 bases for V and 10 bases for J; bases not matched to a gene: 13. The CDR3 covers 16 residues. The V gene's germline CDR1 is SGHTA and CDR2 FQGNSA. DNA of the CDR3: TGTGCCAGCAGCTTATTGGCGGGAGGGAGCAAGGCGGCGCAGTATTTT. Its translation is CASSLLAGGSKAAQYF.

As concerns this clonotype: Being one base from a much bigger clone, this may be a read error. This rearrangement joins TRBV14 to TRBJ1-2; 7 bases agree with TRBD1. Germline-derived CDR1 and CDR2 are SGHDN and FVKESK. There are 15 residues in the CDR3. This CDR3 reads CAGSLRTGWNYGYTF. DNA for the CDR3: TGTGCCGGCAGCCTCCGGACAGGCTGGAACTATGGCTACACCTTC. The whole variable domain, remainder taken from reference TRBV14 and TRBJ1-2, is EAGVTQFPSHSVIEKGQTVTLRCDPISGHDNLYWYRRVMGKEIKFLLHFVKESKQDESGMPNNRFLAERTGGTYSTLKVQPAELEDSGVYFCAGSLRTGWNYGYTFGSGTRLTVV.

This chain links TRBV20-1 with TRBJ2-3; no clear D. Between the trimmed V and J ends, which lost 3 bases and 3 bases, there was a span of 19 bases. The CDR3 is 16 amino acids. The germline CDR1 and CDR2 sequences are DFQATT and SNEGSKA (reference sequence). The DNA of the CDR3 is TGCAGTGCTAGTGTTGGGTTAATCCCCACTACAGATACGCAGTATTTT. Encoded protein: CSASVGLIPTTDTQYF.

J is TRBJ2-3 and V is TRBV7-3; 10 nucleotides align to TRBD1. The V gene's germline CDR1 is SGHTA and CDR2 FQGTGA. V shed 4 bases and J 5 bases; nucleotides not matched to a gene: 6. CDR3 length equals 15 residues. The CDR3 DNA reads TGTGCCAGCAGCTCCCCGGGACAGGGGAGAGATACGCAGTATTTT. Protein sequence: CASSSPGQGRDTQYF.

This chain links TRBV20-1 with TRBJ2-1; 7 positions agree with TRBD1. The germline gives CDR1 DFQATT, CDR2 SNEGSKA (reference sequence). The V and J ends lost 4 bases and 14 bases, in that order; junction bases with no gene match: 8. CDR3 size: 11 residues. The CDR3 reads CSAMRGQREFF. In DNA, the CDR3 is TGCAGTGCTATGAGGGGGCAGAGGGAGTTCTTC.

CDR3 residues: CASSSSFANYGYTF. DNA of the CDR3: TGTGCCAGCAGTTCTTCCTTTGCTAACTATGGCTACACCTTC. The V call is TRBV6-5, the J call TRBJ1-2; no clear D gene. Trimming pared 4 bases from V and 0 bases from J, leaving 9 bases between. The CDR3 runs to 14 residues. CDR1 is MNHEY, CDR2 SVGAGI, per germline.

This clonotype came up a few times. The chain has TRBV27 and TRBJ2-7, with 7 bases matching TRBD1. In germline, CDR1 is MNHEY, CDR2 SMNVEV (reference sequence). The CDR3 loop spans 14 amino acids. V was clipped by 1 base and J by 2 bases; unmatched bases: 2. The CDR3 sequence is CASSLLGQPYEQYF. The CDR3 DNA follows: TGTGCCAGCAGTTTATTGGGACAGCCCTACGAGCAGTACTTC.

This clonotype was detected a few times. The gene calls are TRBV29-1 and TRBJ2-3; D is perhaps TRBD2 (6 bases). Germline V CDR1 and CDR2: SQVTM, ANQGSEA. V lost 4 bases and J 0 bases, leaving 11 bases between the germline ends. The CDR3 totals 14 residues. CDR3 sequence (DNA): TGCAGCGTTGGTAGGAGCGGGAGCACAGATACGCAGTATTTT. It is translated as CSVGRSGSTDTQYF.

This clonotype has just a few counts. The DNA of the CDR3 is TGTGCCAGCAGTTACGCCAGACGCGCCCTCGTTGAAGCTTTCTTT. Residues: CASSYARRALVEAFF. The gene calls are TRBV6-5 and TRBJ1-1, with D unresolved. V was cut by 2 bases and J by 7 bases, with 17 bases left in between. The CDR3 sequence is 15 residues long. Germline values: CDR1 MNHEY, CDR2 SVGAGI.